One and the same sample provided the 32 T cell receptor beta chains below, sequenced in a study of blood T cells in healthy people across ages. The use of a sample-barcoded 5' primer and a J-beta primer mix characterized a second PCR of roughly 6 to 11 cycles. TCRdb reprocessed the 5' RACE reads with MiXCR, giving one entry per CDR3 protein. The sample consists of about 930,000 distinct CDR3 sequences, about 29% of them appearing once. These same records also appear under a second study, on T cells of mothers and their children.

Material: blood. Source of these receptors: a woman aged 40 to 50 in good health.

The chain combines TRBV3-1 with TRBJ2-7; perhaps TRBD2 as D (5 bases). Germline V CDR1 and CDR2: LGHDT, YNNKEL (reference sequence). CDR3 size: 15 residues. V was clipped by 3 bases and J by 1 base, with 13 bases between them. In nucleotides, the CDR3 is TGTGCCAGCAGCCACGGCGTGGGAGAATCCTACGAGCAGTACTTC. The encoded protein is CASSHGVGESYEQYF.

This clonotype was picked up a small number of times. CDR3 in DNA: TGTGCCAGCAGTTACGACAGTCAGCCCCAGCATTTT. It codes for CASSYDSQPQHF. The J gene is TRBJ1-5, the V gene TRBV6-2 or TRBV6-3, with D perhaps TRBD1 (5 bases). The germline gives CDR1 MNHEY, CDR2 SVGEGT. The CDR3 runs 12 residues. Deletions cut 2 bases from V and 6 bases from J, with 5 bases between.

This clonotype has at least ten counts. This rearrangement joins TRBV20-1 to TRBJ2-2; D gene uncertain. The CDR3 is 14 residues long. Trimming shortened V by 4 bases and J by 4 bases, and 13 bases separated the two germline ends. CDR1 is DFQATT, CDR2 SNEGSKA, per germline (reference sequence). CDR3 DNA sequence: TGCAGTGCTATCCCCGGTGGGGTCACCGGGGAGCTGTTTTTT. It translates to CSAIPGGVTGELFF.

On this clonotype itself: Since a much larger clone is just one base distant, this may be a read error. This chain connects TRBV12-3 or TRBV12-4 to TRBJ2-1; 9 positions agree with TRBD2. V lost 8 bases to trimming and J lost 7 bases; unmatched junction nucleotides: 15. This CDR3 has 16 amino acids. The CDR3 DNA sequence: TGTGCCAGCGGCCCGTTCGGCGGGGGGGCCGGAAATGAGCAGTTCTTC. Protein: CASGPFGGGAGNEQFF.

This clonotype was recorded many times. The rearrangement links TRBV15 to TRBJ2-7; tentative D call: TRBD2 (5 bases). This CDR3 is 15 amino acids long. The germline V and J ends were trimmed by 3 bases and 2 bases, with 14 bases remaining between them. Germline loops: CDR1 LNHNV, CDR2 YYDKDF (reference sequence). Here the CDR3 DNA reads TGTGCCACCAGCAGTCCCCAACGGGGAGCCTACGAGCAGTACTTC. Protein product: CATSSPQRGAYEQYF.

V is TRBV14 and J is TRBJ2-3; possibly TRBD1 for D (5 bases). Germline loops: CDR1 SGHDN, CDR2 FVKESK. The V end was cut by 0 bases, the J end by 2 bases, with 15 bases between. The CDR3 runs to 17 residues. In DNA form, the CDR3 reads TGTGCCAGCAGCCAAGATCAAGCAGGGCTTCCCACAGATACGCAGTATTTT. Protein sequence: CASSQDQAGLPTDTQYF.

The chain recombines TRBV18 with TRBJ2-7; no reliable D call. This CDR3 contains 15 residues. The germline V gene has CDR1 KGHSH and CDR2 LQKENI. V lost 2 bases and J 7 bases, leaving 18 bases between the germline ends. The CDR3 DNA follows: TGTGCCAGCTCACCAGTAATGTTGGCTTACAATGAGCAGTACTTC. Its translation is CASSPVMLAYNEQYF.

The chain uses TRBV6-6 and TRBJ1-3, with 8 positions matching TRBD1. CDR3 length: 16 residues. Germline values: CDR1 MNHNY, CDR2 SVGAGI (reference sequence). The V and J ends lost 4 bases and 3 bases, in that order; junction bases with no gene match: 8. The CDR3 DNA is TGTGCCAGCAGTTTAACCCGACAGGGGAGTGGAAACACCATATATTTT. This translates into CASSLTRQGSGNTIYF.

This clonotype came up a few times. This chain joins TRBV29-1 and TRBJ2-3; no clear D. V lost 3 bases, J lost 8 bases, and 9 bases lay in between. The CDR3 totals 11 residues. The germline CDR1 and CDR2 sequences are SQVTM and ANQGSEA. The CDR3 bases are TGCAGCGTTGACGACCCGGGTACGCAGTATTTT. This sequence encodes CSVDDPGTQYF.

This clonotype was seen a few times. As DNA, the CDR3 is TGTGCCAGCAGCTTAAACAGGGGTTTTACCCATGAAAAACTGTTTTTT. This codes for CASSLNRGFTHEKLFF. This chain connects TRBV7-2 to TRBJ1-4; 7 bases fit TRBD1. CDR3 size: 16 residues. With 2 bases clipped from V and 6 bases from J, the junction kept 9 bases outside the gene matches. CDR1 and CDR2 (germline): SGHTA, FQGNSA. The full variable domain, completed using reference TRBV7-2 and TRBJ1-4, is GAGVSQSPSNKVTEKGKDVELRCDPISGHTALYWYRQSLGQGLEFLIYFQGNSAPDKSGLPSDRFSAERTGGSVSTLTIQRTQQEDSAVYLCASSLNRGFTHEKLFFGSGTQLSVL.

Only one count was recorded for this clonotype. The DNA for the CDR3 is TGTGCCAGCAGCTTGTATGGACACAACCAAGAGACCCAGTACTTC. It encodes CASSLYGHNQETQYF. The J gene is TRBJ2-5, the V gene TRBV5-4; tentative D call: TRBD1 (5 bases). There are 15 residues in the CDR3. The V gene lost 1 base and the J gene lost 0 bases, with 10 bases spanning the gap. The germline gives CDR1 SGHNT, CDR2 YYREEE (reference sequence).

This clonotype has just a few counts. CDR3 sequence: CASSHHRDKSIKDYEQYF. Written as DNA, the CDR3 is TGTGCCAGCAGCCACCACCGGGACAAATCCATTAAGGATTACGAGCAGTACTTC. The gene calls are TRBV3-1 and TRBJ2-5; a weak D match, TRBD1 (6 bases). The J call may be wrong; the DNA end is better matched by TRBJ2-7. Germline loops: CDR1 LGHDT, CDR2 YNNKEL (reference sequence). The CDR3 runs to 18 residues.

On this clonotype itself: The junction differs from germline at one of its ends, possibly a read error. V usage is TRBV6-1 and J usage is TRBJ1-2; no clear D. The CDR3 totals 15 residues. Germline CDR1 is MNHNS and CDR2 is SASEGT. The CDR3 here is CACSEALGSLGGYTF. The CDR3 coding sequence is TGTGCCTGCAGTGAAGCGTTGGGGAGTTTGGGCGGCTACACCTTC.

This clonotype turned up a few times. This chain connects TRBV20-1 to TRBJ2-1; D is perhaps TRBD1 or TRBD2 (5 bases each). Germline V gene lookup returns CDR1 DFQATT and CDR2 SNEGSKA (reference sequence). The CDR3 covers 19 residues. V lost 1 base, J lost 0 bases, and 22 bases lay in between. CDR3 DNA: TGCAGTGCTAGAGCCGGGACGGATAAACCACTGACCTCCTACAATGAGCAGTTCTTC. It translates to CSARAGTDKPLTSYNEQFF.

Comment on this clonotype: A much larger clone lies one base from this, so it may be a read error. The chain recombines TRBV20-1 with TRBJ1-2; tentatively, D is TRBD1 (6 bases). Trimming stripped 0 bases from V and 4 bases from J, with 18 bases between. The CDR3 runs 16 residues. CDR1 is DFQATT, CDR2 SNEGSKA, per germline (reference sequence). The CDR3 is CSARDSGTQASYGYTF. DNA for the CDR3: TGCAGTGCTAGAGATAGCGGGACACAAGCTAGCTATGGCTACACCTTC.

This clonotype was seen a handful of times. The chain uses TRBV25-1 and TRBJ1-2; 10 positions agree with TRBD1. In germline, CDR1 is MGHDK, CDR2 SYGVNS. V was pared by 2 bases and J by 5 bases, with 5 bases of the junction left unmatched. This CDR3 comprises 15 residues. The DNA for the CDR3 is TGTGCCAGCAGTGAACCCGGACAGGGGGGATATGGCTACACCTTC. Translated, it gives CASSEPGQGGYGYTF.

The CDR3 region has the DNA TGTGCCAGCAGCTTAGCCCGAGCGGCCCAGTACTTC. Amino acids: CASSLARAAQYF. The genes are TRBV7-6 and TRBJ2-5; perhaps TRBD2 as D (5 bases). Trimming took off 0 bases at V and 9 bases at J, with 8 bases between the two ends. Germline V gene sequence: CDR1 SGHVS, CDR2 FNYEAQ. The CDR3 is made up of 12 amino acids.

This clonotype was seen repeatedly, ten times or more. The V and J genes are TRBV6-4 and TRBJ2-6; D is unresolved. The V end was cut by 2 bases, the J end by 2 bases, with 4 bases between. The CDR3 loop spans 14 amino acids. Germline V gives CDR1 MRHNA, CDR2 SNTAGT. The CDR3 nucleotides are TGTGCCAGCAGTGACGGTACTGGGGCCAACGTCCTGACTTTC. Amino acid sequence: CASSDGTGANVLTF.

This clonotype was seen only a few times. The V and J genes are TRBV20-1 and TRBJ1-2; D gene ambiguous. V dropped 3 bases and J dropped 5 bases, with 7 bases sitting between them. Germline assignment: CDR1 DFQATT and CDR2 SNEGSKA (reference sequence). The CDR3 runs to 11 residues. The CDR3 region has the DNA TGCAGTGCTAGCAGGAGTTATGGCTACACCTTC. It encodes CSASRSYGYTF.

This clonotype was counted many times. V is TRBV20-1 and J is TRBJ2-5; D unclear. The germline V and J ends were trimmed by 3 bases and 3 bases, with 17 bases remaining between them. CDR3 length: 15 residues. Germline assignment: CDR1 DFQATT and CDR2 SNEGSKA (reference sequence). CDR3 bases: TGCAGTGCTAGGTCGCTTGTCAAAATGAAAGAGACCCAGTACTTC. Amino acids: CSARSLVKMKETQYF.

V and J are TRBV7-8 and TRBJ1-5; D perhaps matches TRBD1 (5 bases). The germline V gene encodes CDR1 SGHVS and CDR2 FQNEAQ. The CDR3 is 17 amino acids. The V gene lost 2 bases and the J gene lost 1 base, with 15 bases spanning the gap. This CDR3 is CASSLLGTGSSNQPQHF. CDR3 nucleotides: TGTGCCAGCAGCTTACTGGGTACAGGTTCAAGCAATCAGCCCCAGCATTTT.

This clonotype was picked up a small number of times. V gene TRBV10-3 combines with J gene TRBJ1-1, with 10 bases matching TRBD1. The germline V gene encodes CDR1 ENHRY and CDR2 SYGVKD. V lost 7 bases and J lost 0; bases outside the gene matches: 5. CDR3 size: 15 residues. As DNA, the CDR3 is TGTGCCATCAATGACAGGGGGCGGGTGAACACTGAAGCTTTCTTT. This codes for CAINDRGRVNTEAFF.

DNA for the CDR3: TGTGCCAGCAGTATACGACGGGACGTACTTAACTATGGCTACACCTTC. Translated, it gives CASSIRRDVLNYGYTF. V is TRBV2 and J is TRBJ1-2, with D possibly matching TRBD1 (5 bases). With 5 bases removed from V and 1 base from J, the gap between germline ends came to 17 bases. CDR3 length: 16 amino acids. Germline assignment: CDR1 SNHLY and CDR2 FYNNEI.

This clonotype showed up many times. The chain recombines TRBV27 with TRBJ2-7, with 9 bases lining up with TRBD2. Germline values: CDR1 MNHEY, CDR2 SMNVEV (reference sequence). This CDR3 spans 15 amino acids. V gave up 4 bases and J gave up 4 bases; unmatched junction bases: 8. This chain's CDR3 is CASSSRAGGPYEQYF. Here the CDR3 DNA reads TGTGCCAGCAGTTCAAGGGCGGGGGGGCCTTACGAGCAGTACTTC.

A word on this clonotype: At one boundary the junction diverges from the germline segment, which might be a read error. The chain joins TRBV7-3 to TRBJ2-7; a weak D match, TRBD2 (6 bases). Germline loops: CDR1 SGHTA, CDR2 FQGTGA. This CDR3 has 13 amino acids. This CDR3 reads CASSLGGGYERYF. CDR3 nucleotide sequence: TGTGCCAGCAGCTTGGGGGGAGGCTACGAGCGGTACTTC.

This clonotype was seen at least ten times. The chain employs TRBV7-3 and TRBJ2-1; TRBD1 agrees at 7 bases. The CDR3 length is 15 residues. Germline V gives CDR1 SGHTA, CDR2 FQGTGA. The V gene end was trimmed by 2 bases and the J gene end by 6 bases; junction bases not matched to a gene: 7. The CDR3 reads CASSLDREVTNEQFF. For the CDR3, the DNA is TGTGCCAGCAGCTTAGACAGGGAAGTCACCAATGAGCAGTTCTTC.

Regarding this clonotype: The CDR3 end shows no conserved phenylalanine or tryptophan, and so a read error is likely. The J gene is TRBJ2-2, the V gene TRBV6-2 or TRBV6-3, with D maybe TRBD1 (6 bases). Trimming shortened V by 10 bases and J by 1 base, and 13 bases separated the two germline ends. CDR1 MNHEY and CDR2 SVGEGT come from the germline V gene. The CDR3 length is 14 residues. Here the CDR3 reads CATSWGRNTGELFV. The CDR3 DNA sequence: TGTGCCACCAGCTGGGGGCGGAACACCGGGGAGCTGTTTGTT.

This clonotype was counted ten times or more. A read error is possible here, since a much larger clone lies one base away. J is TRBJ2-2 and V is TRBV2; the D gene is possibly TRBD2 (5 bases). The CDR3 is made up of 14 amino acids. Per germline, CDR1 SNHLY and CDR2 FYNNEI. The CDR3 sequence is CASSGITPTGERFF. The CDR3 nucleotides read TGTGCCAGCAGTGGGATAACACCAACCGGGGAGCGGTTTTTT.

This chain connects TRBV7-2 to TRBJ2-3, with no clear D. Germline V CDR1 and CDR2: SGHTA, FQGNSA. This CDR3 region has 14 residues. V gave up 0 bases and J gave up 2 bases, with 6 bases separating them. CDR3 loop: CASSLATYTDTQYF. In DNA, the CDR3 is TGTGCCAGCAGCTTAGCTACTTACACAGATACGCAGTATTTT.

This clonotype was observed a few times. J is TRBJ1-5 and V is TRBV28; D remains ambiguous. Germline CDR1 is MDHEN and CDR2 is SYDVKM. V was cut by 4 bases and J by 8 bases, with 12 bases left in between. The CDR3 has 13 residues. The CDR3 DNA sequence: TGTGCCAGCAGTTCAGGCGTAGCCAAGCCCCAGCATTTT. Translating gives CASSSGVAKPQHF.

The chain combines TRBV5-4 with TRBJ2-3; perhaps TRBD2 as D (5 bases). Deletions cut 6 bases from V and 0 bases from J, with 17 bases between. Germline V lookup: CDR1 SGHNT, CDR2 YYREEE (reference sequence). The CDR3 consists of 16 residues. The CDR3 sequence is CASTRDYSTSTDTQYF. The CDR3 nucleotides are TGTGCCAGCACCAGAGACTACTCAACTAGCACAGATACGCAGTATTTT.

The chain recombines TRBV12-3 or TRBV12-4 with TRBJ1-2; 8 bases fit TRBD1. The ends lost 7 bases at V and 7 bases at J; junction bases unmatched: 8. The CDR3 is 13 amino acids. The CDR3 is CASKTQGAGGYTF. DNA for the CDR3: TGTGCCAGCAAGACCCAGGGGGCGGGTGGCTACACCTTC.